Following are 27 T cell receptor beta chains from one sample sequenced in a study of T-cell memory formation after mild COVID-19. TCRdb re-called the 5' RACE reads through MiXCR, storing one row per CDR3 protein. The sample lists 410,000 or so distinct CDR3 sequences, roughly a quarter seen once, with around 13% in the top ten. Source material: PBMCs or a T cell subset sorted from them (not recorded which). The receptors were gathered from an adult woman who had mild COVID-19 (a few samples of this study predate the infection). Cell type and time point are not known.

This clonotype has only a few counts. The CDR3, as DNA: TGCAGTGCTAGAGCTTATGACAGGCCAAACTATGGCTACACCTTC. Translated: CSARAYDRPNYGYTF. This sequence joins TRBV20-1 and TRBJ1-2, with D maybe TRBD1 (6 bases). CDR3 length equals 15 residues. Trimming left V 1 base short and J 2 bases short, with 14 bases between. Germline V gene sequence: CDR1 DFQATT, CDR2 SNEGSKA (reference sequence).

This clonotype was seen only a few times. The chain carries TRBV5-1 and TRBJ2-1; D is unclear. CDR1 and CDR2 (germline): SGHRS, YFSETQ. V was cut by 3 bases and J by 10 bases, with 8 bases left in between. The CDR3 is 11 residues long. The CDR3 here is CASSSAREQFF. The CDR3 DNA reads TGCGCCAGCAGCTCCGCTCGCGAGCAGTTCTTC.

The chain recombines TRBV18 with TRBJ2-7; 8 bases match TRBD1. V lost 3 bases to trimming and J lost 0 bases; unmatched junction nucleotides: 7. The CDR3 sequence is 16 residues long. Germline assignment: CDR1 KGHSH and CDR2 LQKENI. CDR3: CASSPTTGESSYEQYF. The CDR3 DNA reads TGTGCCAGCTCACCTACGACAGGGGAAAGCTCCTACGAGCAGTACTTC.

This clonotype turned up a few times. V usage is TRBV3-1 and J usage is TRBJ1-1; maybe TRBD1 (5 bases). Germline V CDR1 and CDR2: LGHDT, YNNKEL (reference sequence). This CDR3 region has 13 residues. The V end lost 1 base, the J end lost 4 bases, and 7 bases lay between the germline ends. The CDR3 spells CASSQVRGTEAFF. The CDR3 nucleotides read TGTGCCAGCAGCCAAGTTAGGGGCACTGAAGCTTTCTTT. The variable domain in full, with the rest retrieved from reference TRBV3-1 and TRBJ1-1, is DTAVSQTPKYLVTQMGNDKSIKCEQNLGHDTMYWYKQDSKKFLKIMFSYNNKELIINETVPNRFSPKSPDKAHLNLHINSLELGDSAVYFCASSQVRGTEAFFGQGTRLTVV.

The chain carries TRBV6-2 or TRBV6-3 and TRBJ2-1; TRBD2 aligns across 8 bases. V lost 3 bases to trimming and J lost 6 bases; unmatched junction nucleotides: 7. Germline V CDR1 and CDR2: MNHEY, SVGEGT. The CDR3 sequence is 15 residues long. DNA for the CDR3: TGTGCCAGCAGTTATGCGGGAGGCGTAAGCAATGAGCAGTTCTTC. Protein product: CASSYAGGVSNEQFF.

This rearrangement joins TRBV28 to TRBJ2-2; the D gene is possibly TRBD2 (5 bases). CDR1 and CDR2 (germline): MDHEN, SYDVKM. With 5 bases removed from V and 0 bases from J, the gap between germline ends came to 10 bases. CDR3 length equals 15 residues. CDR3 sequence: CASSKYGTNTGELFF. CDR3 in DNA: TGTGCCAGCAGTAAATACGGGACGAACACCGGGGAGCTGTTTTTT.

This clonotype was counted only a few times. The chain joins TRBV12-3 or TRBV12-4 to TRBJ1-2; 7 nucleotides line up with TRBD1. The CDR3 has 13 amino acids. V was pared by 3 bases and J by 4 bases, with 2 bases of the junction left unmatched. The CDR3 region is CASSFRDSYGYTF. DNA for the CDR3: TGTGCCAGCAGTTTTCGGGACAGCTATGGCTACACCTTC.

In its sample, this clonotype was seen a few times. The rearrangement joins TRBV9 to TRBJ2-5; D remains unclear. The CDR3 spans 13 residues. V was clipped by 3 bases and J by 5 bases, with 11 bases between them. In germline, CDR1 is SGDLS, CDR2 YYNGEE. The CDR3 sequence: CASSGHVGETQYF. The DNA for the CDR3 is TGTGCCAGCAGCGGACACGTTGGGGAGACCCAGTACTTC.

The chain has TRBV30 and TRBJ2-7, with no clear D. Germline V gene data show CDR1 as GTSNPN and CDR2 as SVGIG (reference sequence). The length of the CDR3 is 13 residues. V dropped 0 bases and J dropped 12 bases, with 18 bases sitting between them. For the CDR3, the DNA is TGTGCCTGGAGTGTACTATCTCCCTCAAGGCTGTACTTC. Translated, it gives CAWSVLSPSRLYF.

This sequence joins TRBV18 and TRBJ2-7; D assignment may be TRBD1 or TRBD2 (6 bases each). Trimming shortened V by 1 base and J by 1 base, and 20 bases separated the two germline ends. The length of the CDR3 is 18 residues. Germline V CDR1 and CDR2: KGHSH, LQKENI. DNA of the CDR3: TGTGCCAGCTCACCACGATTGGGGGGCTCCTCCAAGTCCTACGAGCAGTACTTC. Its protein is CASSPRLGGSSKSYEQYF.

The chain combines TRBV7-3 with TRBJ1-2; 7 nucleotides agree with TRBD1. CDR3 length equals 14 residues. V was clipped by 5 bases and J by 3 bases; unmatched bases: 6. Germline values: CDR1 SGHTA, CDR2 FQGTGA. Here the CDR3 reads CASSRQGGDYGYTF. CDR3 DNA sequence: TGTGCCAGCAGCCGACAGGGTGGCGACTATGGCTACACCTTC.

Only a few counts were recorded for this clonotype. The rearrangement uses TRBV5-5 and TRBJ2-5, with 7 bases matching TRBD2. Looked up from germline, CDR1 is SGHKS and CDR2 is YYEKEE (reference sequence). After removal of 6 bases from V and 1 base from J, the junction contained 9 bases not matched to a gene. This CDR3 is 15 amino acids long. The CDR3 reads CASIPGGRIQETQYF. The DNA for the CDR3 is TGTGCCAGCATCCCTGGCGGGAGAATCCAAGAGACCCAGTACTTC.

This clonotype was found a few times. This sequence joins TRBV24-1 and TRBJ1-4; D call uncertain. V was pared by 3 bases and J by 6 bases, with 10 bases between. CDR3 length: 14 amino acids. In germline, CDR1 is KGHDR, CDR2 SFDVKD. DNA of the CDR3: TGTGCCACCAGTGATCCCGCTCGGGATGAAAAACTGTTTTTT. Its protein product is CATSDPARDEKLFF.

This clonotype was found a few times. The chain uses TRBV3-1 and TRBJ2-3, with 7 bases identical to TRBD2. Germline assignment: CDR1 LGHDT and CDR2 YNNKEL (reference sequence). The ends lost 0 bases at V and 6 bases at J; junction bases unmatched: 12. The CDR3 spans 17 residues. CDR3 DNA sequence: TGTGCCAGCAGCCAAGAGCCTAGCGGTCCCCCTAAGGATACGCAGTATTTT. Amino acids: CASSQEPSGPPKDTQYF.

This clonotype was counted ten times or more. This chain joins TRBV12-3 or TRBV12-4 and TRBJ2-7, with 9 bases that match TRBD2. The CDR3 contains 14 residues. The ends lost 2 bases at V and 4 bases at J; junction bases unmatched: 3. The CDR3 bases are TGTGCCAGCAGTTTAAGGACTAGCGAGTACGAGCAGTACTTC. As protein: CASSLRTSEYEQYF.

This clonotype was seen only a few times. This sequence joins TRBV2 and TRBJ1-1; 8 bases agree with TRBD1. Trimming took 8 bases from V and 5 from J; bases not matched to a gene: 7. The germline gives CDR1 SNHLY, CDR2 FYNNEI. The CDR3 has 13 residues. CDR3 protein: CASWRTGRTEAFF. DNA of the CDR3: TGTGCCAGCTGGAGGACAGGGAGGACTGAAGCTTTCTTT. The whole variable domain, remainder taken from reference TRBV2 and TRBJ1-1, is EPEVTQTPSHQVTQMGQEVILRCVPISNHLYFYWYRQILGQKVEFLVSFYNNEISEKSEIFDDQFSVERPDGSNFTLKIRSTKLEDSAMYFCASWRTGRTEAFFGQGTRLTVV.

The chain is built from TRBV21-1 and TRBJ2-4; the table's D call, TRBD2, was not checked against the DNA. TRBV21-1 is a documented pseudogene. CDR3 size: 21 residues. For the CDR3, the DNA is TGTGCCAGCAGCAAAGGGACTAGCGGGAGTCATGTGGGACTAGCCAAAAACATTCAGTACTTC. Translation: CASSKGTSGSHVGLAKNIQYF.

The chain employs TRBV5-1 and TRBJ2-2; D remains unclear. V was clipped by 0 bases and J by 6 bases, with 9 bases between them. Germline CDR1 SGHRS, CDR2 YFSETQ. CDR3 length: 14 residues. DNA for the CDR3: TGCGCCAGCAGCTTGGGATCGGTATCCGGGGAGCTGTTTTTT. Its protein is CASSLGSVSGELFF.

This chain uses TRBV20-1 with TRBJ1-4; no clear D. Trimming removed 3 bases from V and 4 bases from J, with 9 bases in between. The V gene's germline CDR1 is DFQATT and CDR2 SNEGSKA (reference sequence). The CDR3 runs to 13 residues. The CDR3 region is CSASVQLNEKLFF. Here the CDR3 DNA reads TGCAGTGCTAGCGTACAGCTTAATGAAAAACTGTTTTTT.

This chain joins TRBV27 and TRBJ1-1; D possibly corresponds to TRBD1 (5 bases). The CDR3 totals 15 residues. Germline lookup yields CDR1 MNHEY and CDR2 SMNVEV (reference sequence). V dropped 7 bases and J dropped 1 base, with 16 bases sitting between them. The CDR3 loop reads CASTLSMRGNTEAFF. In DNA, the CDR3 is TGTGCCAGCACCCTTTCAATGAGGGGGAACACTGAAGCTTTCTTT.

This chain links TRBV11-1 with TRBJ2-1; 10 nucleotides line up with TRBD2. Germline V gives CDR1 SGHAT, CDR2 FQDESV (reference sequence). This CDR3 comprises 16 residues. V shed 4 bases and J 4 bases; nucleotides not matched to a gene: 7. This CDR3 is CASSSELAGAYNEQFF. CDR3 nucleotides: TGTGCCAGCAGCTCGGAGCTAGCGGGAGCTTACAATGAGCAGTTCTTC.

A few counts support this clonotype. V gene TRBV7-3 combines with J gene TRBJ1-2; no clear D. The germline V and J ends were trimmed by 0 bases and 1 base, with 12 bases remaining between them. This CDR3 contains 16 residues. Germline V gene sequence: CDR1 SGHTA, CDR2 FQGTGA. CDR3 sequence (DNA): TGTGCCAGCAGCTTAACCACGGAGCCGAATAACTATGGCTACACCTTC. As protein: CASSLTTEPNNYGYTF.

The chain combines TRBV24-1 with TRBJ2-7; 11 bases map to TRBD2. Germline V lookup: CDR1 KGHDR, CDR2 SFDVKD. The CDR3 is 15 residues long. V lost 4 bases, J lost 2 bases, and 3 bases stayed unmatched. The CDR3 loop reads CATSDGTSGAYEQYF. CDR3 DNA sequence: TGTGCCACCAGTGACGGGACTAGCGGCGCCTACGAGCAGTACTTC.

This chain uses TRBV2 with TRBJ1-5, with 10 bases identical to TRBD1. The CDR3 length is 15 residues. Germline V lookup: CDR1 SNHLY, CDR2 FYNNEI. V was clipped by 6 bases and J by 1 base; unmatched bases: 3. In DNA, the CDR3 is TGTGCCAGCAGCGGACAGGGGGTGAGCAATCAGCCCCAGCATTTT. This sequence encodes CASSGQGVSNQPQHF.

The chain combines TRBV7-3 with TRBJ1-1; 9 bases match TRBD1. This CDR3 is built from 13 residues. Trimming took 5 bases from V and 8 from J; bases not matched to a gene: 6. Germline CDR1 SGHTA, CDR2 FQGTGA. The CDR3 region is CASSLIGTGEAFF. The CDR3 DNA follows: TGTGCCAGCAGCCTTATCGGGACAGGGGAAGCTTTCTTT.

This clonotype was seen a handful of times. J is TRBJ2-5 and V is TRBV7-8; D possibly uses TRBD1 or TRBD2 (5 bases each). This CDR3 has 14 residues. Trimming shortened V by 5 bases and J by 3 bases, and 13 bases separated the two germline ends. Germline assignment: CDR1 SGHVS and CDR2 FQNEAQ. The CDR3 DNA reads TGTGCCAGCAGCACGGGACCGAGGAAAGAGACCCAGTACTTC. Amino acid sequence: CASSTGPRKETQYF.

This clonotype occurred a few times. V usage is TRBV15 and J usage is TRBJ2-5; D might be TRBD1 (6 bases). The ends were cut back, 6 bases at V and 4 bases at J, with 9 bases in the middle. The CDR3 covers 12 residues. The germline V gene encodes CDR1 LNHNV and CDR2 YYDKDF (reference sequence). CDR3 sequence (DNA): TGTGCCACCAGGCAAGGGGGAGAGACCCAGTACTTC. It encodes CATRQGGETQYF.